This T cell receptor beta chain was identified in a study of identical twins (dated by TCRdb to between 2015 and 2016). The study in broad terms: The study deep-sequenced TCR alpha and beta repertoires from monozygotic twins, unrelated adults of various ages and cord blood to test whether fetal clonotypes persist. Replicate twin experiments were performed at different times using different library preparation protocols to rule out contamination.

Library creation used 5' RACE. The reads were generated on an Illumina HiSeq 2000. Template switching introduced a universal primer binding site; the final cDNA contained a unique molecular identifier, enabling accurate counting of TCR cDNA molecules. First-strand cDNA for TCR alpha and beta chains was synthesized from specific primers in the conserved constant-segment region. Each cDNA library was double barcoded, with a SMART-Mk sample barcode plus Illumina barcodes, to control for contamination. Two successive PCR steps introduced TruSeq adapter sequences along with Illumina sample barcodes. Sequencing of the TCR alpha and beta cDNA libraries was done on the Illumina HiSeq platform using custom primers. The study's own analysis went as follows. MiGEC processed the raw reads to extract unique molecular identifiers, while MiXCR was used to determine the CDR3 positions. For each individual, recombination models were inferred using an EM algorithm with the repgenHMM and IGoR tools. Shared clonotype analysis was performed with the tcR package in R, normalizing sharing by the product of cloneset sizes. To study raw recombination free of thymic and clonal selection effects, out-of-frame nonproductive sequences were analyzed. The public reads were quality trimmed at Q25 with fastp and then assembled into clones with MiXCR by TCRdb, keeping productive beta chains. Identical CDR3 protein sequences are pooled into one entry, listed with their most common genes and DNA. The V and J calls come from TCRdb's annotation, not from the publication. This sample gives 1.5 million to 2 million distinct CDR3 sequences in total; about 30% of them show up just once. The ten largest clones capture about 0.3% of the sample.

On this clonotype itself: What antigen it recognizes has not been identified. At one end the junction does not follow the germline gene, possibly because of a read error.

All donors were healthy Caucasians. Based on the germline V gene, the CDR1 and CDR2 sequences are MNHNS and SASEGT. Including cysteine and phenylalanine, the CDR3 has 14 amino acids. Left in the record is the CDR3 DNA by itself, 42 bases read in frame from the first base. The paper's findings and limits, for the study overall: Out-of-frame TCR alpha sequences shared between twins showed an excess of low generation-probability sequences compared with coincidental sharing between unrelated individuals. Abundant cord blood beta clonotypes had fewer insertions, young adult naive repertoires showed a similar but weaker trend, and memory repertoires showed no such trend. Out-of-frame TCR alpha sharing in monozygotic twins was systematically underestimated by recombination models, whereas sharing between unrelated individuals was in agreement with the recombination models. The excess sharing between twins in beta out-of-frame sequences was weaker because fewer shared sequences reduced the signal-to-noise ratio. Invariant T cells such as MAIT and iNKT could partly confound zero-insertion analyses, though diverse VJ usage argued against this for most clonotypes. Because the same donors could not be followed over many years, the conclusions relied on cross-sectional statistical analysis.

This receptor chain uses TRBV6-1 and TRBJ1-2, with no confidently assigned D gene. This TCR was recovered from a newborn girl in good health. The sequencing input was cord blood. This receptor has the CDR3 CTSSVSVANYGYTF. The bases read TGTACCAGCAGTGTCTCAGTAGCTAACTATGGCTACACCTTC.